The 24 T cell receptor beta chains in this list originate from one sample, sequenced in a study of OX40 agonist ivuxolimab in advanced cancers. Here immunoSEQ multiplex PCR was the method, and the copy in TCRdb shows in-frame clones only, minus some. The sample includes approximately 22,000 clones, 88% seen only once; the top ten take 34%. This sample comprised CD4+ or CD8+ T cells sorted from blood, obtained in a trial of the OX40 agonist ivuxolimab. The receptors originated from an adult with an advanced solid tumor such as melanoma, head and neck, liver or kidney cancer.

This sequence joins TRBV4-3 and TRBJ2-7; maybe TRBD2 (6 bases). Germline lookup yields CDR1 LGHNA and CDR2 YSLEER. V lost 1 base, J lost 0 bases, and 10 bases lay in between. The CDR3 spans 15 residues. The CDR3, as DNA: TGCGCCAGCAGCCAAGGTCTCGGGAGCTCCTACGAGCAGTACTTC. It is translated as CASSQGLGSSYEQYF.

The rearrangement joins TRBV4-3 to TRBJ1-1; D gene ambiguous. Trimming cost V 0 bases and J 6 bases, with 11 bases left between them. There are 14 residues in the CDR3. CDR1 LGHNA and CDR2 YSLEER come from the germline V gene. The CDR3 region has the DNA TGCGCCAGCAGCCAAGATGTGGGAGTCCCTGAAGCTTTCTTT. Protein: CASSQDVGVPEAFF.

The chain has TRBV16 and TRBJ2-7, with unresolved D. Germline V gives CDR1 KGHSY, CDR2 FQNENV. CDR3 size: 15 residues. V was trimmed by 2 bases and J by 0 bases, leaving 11 bases between them. The CDR3 here is CASSQLTASSYEQYF. CDR3 nucleotide sequence: TGTGCCAGCAGCCAACTCACGGCTAGCTCCTACGAGCAGTACTTC.

V is TRBV4-2 and J is TRBJ1-3, with D hard to call. Trimming pared 4 bases from V and 3 bases from J, leaving 7 bases between. Germline V gives CDR1 LGHNA, CDR2 YNFKEQ. The CDR3 runs 13 residues. The CDR3 nucleotides read TGTGCCAGCAGCCCGGACGGTGGAAACACCATATATTTT. This sequence encodes CASSPDGGNTIYF.

The CDR3 DNA sequence: TGTGCCAGCAGCTCATACCCAACCCAATCAGGGTCCTACGAGCAGTACTTC. As protein: CASSSYPTQSGSYEQYF. V usage is TRBV7-2 and J usage is TRBJ2-7; tentatively, D is TRBD1 (5 bases). Germline V gene sequence: CDR1 SGHTA, CDR2 FQGNSA. Trimming cost V 4 bases and J 1 base, with 20 bases left between them. The CDR3 is 17 amino acids.

The V and J genes are TRBV27 and TRBJ1-2; D gene uncertain. V was trimmed by 4 bases and J by 5 bases, leaving 11 bases between them. Germline V lookup: CDR1 MNHEY, CDR2 SMNVEV (reference sequence). The CDR3 covers 13 residues. CDR3 in amino acids: CASSSQIKYGYTF. CDR3 nucleotides: TGTGCCAGCAGTTCGCAAATTAAATATGGCTACACCTTC.

The chain employs TRBV6-5 and TRBJ2-1; D may match TRBD1 or TRBD2 (5 bases each). The CDR3 consists of 12 residues. In germline, CDR1 is MNHEY, CDR2 SVGAGI. V dropped 1 base and J dropped 13 bases, with 11 bases sitting between them. The DNA of the CDR3 is TGTGCCAGCAGTTACTTCCGGGACCGACAGTTCTTC. Protein sequence: CASSYFRDRQFF.

The chain couples TRBV4-3 to TRBJ2-2; possibly TRBD1 or TRBD2 for D (5 bases each). The CDR3 has 17 residues. The V end lost 1 base, the J end lost 4 bases, and 16 bases lay between the germline ends. Looked up from germline, CDR1 is LGHNA and CDR2 is YSLEER. CDR3 nucleotide sequence: TGCGCCAGCAGCCAAGTGATTGGGGGTTTTCTCACCGGGGAGCTGTTTTTT. This sequence encodes CASSQVIGGFLTGELFF.

This clone came up a few times. The rearrangement joins TRBV6-6 to TRBJ2-7; perhaps TRBD2 as D (5 bases). The CDR3 is 16 residues long. The germline V gene encodes CDR1 MNHNY and CDR2 SVGAGI (reference sequence). Trimming left V 5 bases short and J 0 bases short, with 17 bases between. CDR3 coding DNA: TGTGCCAGCAGTAGCGGAGGAGCGGACCTCTCCTACGAGCAGTACTTC. This translates into CASSSGGADLSYEQYF.

The rearrangement joins TRBV7-6 to TRBJ2-1; 12 nucleotides agree with TRBD2. Per the germline V gene, CDR1 is SGHVS and CDR2 is FNYEAQ. CDR3 size: 16 residues. The J segment lost 3 bases and the V segment lost 5 bases, leaving 5 bases of the junction unmatched. Written as DNA, the CDR3 is TGTGCCAGCAGCCCGTCTAGCGGGAGGGACTACAATGAGCAGTTCTTC. This translates into CASSPSSGRDYNEQFF.

The chain couples TRBV15 to TRBJ2-7; D possibly corresponds to TRBD1 (5 bases). Germline CDR1 is LNHNV and CDR2 is YYDKDF (reference sequence). This CDR3 is 14 amino acids long. V was shortened by 5 bases and J by 6 bases, with 17 bases between the two germline ends. Written as DNA, the CDR3 is TGTGCCACCAGCCCCCGCCCCTTGGGGCCCGAGCAGTACTTC. Translated: CATSPRPLGPEQYF. Looking up the rest from reference TRBV15 and TRBJ2-7 gives the full variable domain: DAMVIQNPRYQVTQFGKPVTLSCSQTLNHNVMYWYQQKSSQAPKLLFHYYDKDFNNEADTPDNFQSRRPNTSFCFLDIRSPGLGDTAMYLCATSPRPLGPEQYFGPGTRLTVT.

CDR3 loop: CASSYSMDYEQYF. The CDR3 DNA sequence: TGTGCCAGCAGTTACTCGATGGACTACGAGCAGTACTTC. This chain connects TRBV6-5 to TRBJ2-7; D remains unclear. The CDR3 spans 13 residues. The germline gives CDR1 MNHEY, CDR2 SVGAGI. Trimming shortened V by 0 bases and J by 3 bases, and 6 bases separated the two germline ends.

The chain links TRBV7-2 to TRBJ1-2; D is uncertain. The CDR3 covers 15 residues. V was trimmed by 1 base and J by 2 bases, leaving 11 bases between them. The germline V gene has CDR1 SGHTA and CDR2 FQGNSA. As DNA, the CDR3 is TGTGCCAGCAGCTTAGTTCTCCTCCCCAACTATGGCTACACCTTC. It encodes CASSLVLLPNYGYTF.

The rearrangement links TRBV28 to TRBJ1-5; D is unclear. The V end was cut by 4 bases, the J end by 4 bases, with 5 bases between. CDR1 and CDR2 from the germline V gene are MDHEN and SYDVKM. The CDR3 length is 12 residues. Written as DNA, the CDR3 is TGTGCCAGCAGTTATGTAAATCAGCCCCAGCATTTT. Residues: CASSYVNQPQHF.

J is TRBJ2-7 and V is TRBV6-5, with unresolved D. Looked up from germline, CDR1 is MNHEY and CDR2 is SVGAGI. The CDR3 runs 16 residues. The V end was cut by 0 bases, the J end by 3 bases, with 15 bases between. CDR3 loop: CASSYSKWGFSYEQYF. The DNA for the CDR3 is TGTGCCAGCAGTTACTCGAAATGGGGATTTAGCTACGAGCAGTACTTC.

This clone appeared once. The chain recombines TRBV7-2 with TRBJ2-1; tentatively, D is TRBD2 (6 bases). The CDR3 runs to 15 residues. V was cut by 5 bases and J by 0 bases, with 11 bases left in between. Germline lookup yields CDR1 SGHTA and CDR2 FQGNSA. CDR3 sequence: CASSQVAVSYNEQFF. DNA for the CDR3: TGTGCCAGCAGCCAGGTAGCGGTCTCCTACAATGAGCAGTTCTTC.

The CDR3 DNA follows: TGTGCCAGCAGTGGTGCGGGGTATAGCAATCAGCCCCAGCATTTT. Protein product: CASSGAGYSNQPQHF. The chain uses TRBV2 and TRBJ1-5; no clear D gene. The CDR3 totals 15 residues. V was pared by 4 bases and J by 0 bases, with 10 bases between. In germline, CDR1 is SNHLY, CDR2 FYNNEI.

This chain uses TRBV18 with TRBJ2-7; D uncertain. Trimming removed 2 bases at V and 0 bases at J, with 11 bases between. This CDR3 comprises 15 residues. Germline V gene lookup returns CDR1 KGHSH and CDR2 LQKENI. The CDR3 here is CASSPKGKSSYEQYF. CDR3 in DNA: TGTGCCAGCTCACCAAAGGGTAAAAGCTCCTACGAGCAGTACTTC.

The V gene is TRBV27, the J gene TRBJ1-6, with a weak D call TRBD1 (6 bases). This CDR3 contains 15 residues. From germline, CDR1 is MNHEY and CDR2 SMNVEV (reference sequence). V lost 0 bases to trimming and J lost 7 bases, with 10 bases between them. In DNA, the CDR3 is TGTGCCAGCAGTTTATCGGGGGGGCTGAATTCACCCCTCCACTTT. It is translated as CASSLSGGLNSPLHF.

The rearrangement joins TRBV13 to TRBJ2-7, with D maybe TRBD2 (6 bases). The CDR3 is 14 amino acids. The ends were cut back, 1 base at V and 4 bases at J, with 11 bases in the middle. Looked up from germline, CDR1 is PRHDT and CDR2 is FYEKMQ (reference sequence). This chain's CDR3 is CASSLAGEAYEQYF. In nucleotides, the CDR3 is TGTGCCAGCAGCTTAGCGGGAGAAGCTTACGAGCAGTACTTC.

V usage is TRBV7-7 and J usage is TRBJ2-6; no clear D gene. This CDR3 region has 18 residues. CDR1 and CDR2 (germline): SSHAT, FNYEAQ (reference sequence). Deletions cut 3 bases from V and 5 bases from J, with 20 bases between. The CDR3 reads CASSFIGVPQSRANVLTF. The CDR3 DNA follows: TGTGCCAGCAGCTTCATCGGAGTGCCACAAAGTCGGGCCAACGTCCTGACTTTC. The entire variable domain, with the rest obtained from reference TRBV7-7 and TRBJ2-6, is as follows: GAGVSQSPRYKVTKRGQDVTLRCDPISSHATLYWYQQALGQGPEFLTYFNYEAQPDKSGLPSDRFSAERPEGSISTLTIQRTEQRDSAMYRCASSFIGVPQSRANVLTFGAGSRLTVL.

The chain uses TRBV4-3 and TRBJ2-2, with TRBD1 as a possible D gene (6 bases). The CDR3 is 16 amino acids. Germline CDR1 is LGHNA and CDR2 is YSLEER. V lost 4 bases and J 0 bases, leaving 12 bases between the germline ends. The CDR3 region has the DNA TGCGCCAGCAGCCCCGCGACAGGTACGAACACCGGGGAGCTGTTTTTT. Residues: CASSPATGTNTGELFF.

The chain couples TRBV11-2 to TRBJ2-1, with D possibly being TRBD2 (5 bases). The CDR3 covers 12 residues. Germline loops: CDR1 SGHAT, CDR2 FQNNGV. Trimming cost V 2 bases and J 8 bases, with 7 bases left between them. The CDR3 DNA follows: TGTGCCAGCAGCTTAAGGCGGGATGAGCAGTTCTTC. This codes for CASSLRRDEQFF.

V and J are TRBV6-1 and TRBJ2-7; the D is unclear. Per the germline V gene, CDR1 is MNHNS and CDR2 is SASEGT. This CDR3 has 12 residues. Trimming took 3 bases from V and 3 from J, leaving 6 bases between them. The CDR3 DNA is TGTGCCAGCAGTGAGCATTTCTACGAGCAGTACTTC. Its translation: CASSEHFYEQYF.